This entry describes one TCR beta chain. The target antigen is unknown. Method: immunoSEQ multiplex PCR; TCRdb's copy keeps in-frame clones and lacks some. This sample yields 90,000 to 120,000 clones, of which just under 90% are seen a single time; 2.5% to 4% belongs to the top ten. This entry belongs to a study of T cell responses to AZD1222 COVID-19 vaccine. The wider study: Combined were second doses at about 4 or about 12 weeks. Whole-study findings and limits: Repertoires in all cases were sampled only once the peak T cell response had passed. Epitopes outside B.1.351 and B.1.1.7 mutated regions reportedly drew nearly half of spike TCRs. Researchers report vaccine-associated CD4 TCRs spanning spike, with dominance at 160-218 and 743-854.

The CDR3 sequence is 16 residues long. CDR1 is LGHDT and CDR2 is YNNKEL in the germline V gene (reference sequence). V dropped 3 bases and J dropped 3 bases, with 18 bases sitting between them. The clonotype originates from an adult in good health. This chain joins TRBV3-1 (or the pseudogene TRBV3-2) and TRBJ2-7; no clear D gene. The starting material was peripheral blood, obtained on day 0 of AZD1222 vaccination. Here the CDR3 DNA reads TGTGCCAGCAGCCACCCCATAGGGCCTGGGAACTACGAGCAGTACTTC. It codes for CASSHPIGPGNYEQYF.